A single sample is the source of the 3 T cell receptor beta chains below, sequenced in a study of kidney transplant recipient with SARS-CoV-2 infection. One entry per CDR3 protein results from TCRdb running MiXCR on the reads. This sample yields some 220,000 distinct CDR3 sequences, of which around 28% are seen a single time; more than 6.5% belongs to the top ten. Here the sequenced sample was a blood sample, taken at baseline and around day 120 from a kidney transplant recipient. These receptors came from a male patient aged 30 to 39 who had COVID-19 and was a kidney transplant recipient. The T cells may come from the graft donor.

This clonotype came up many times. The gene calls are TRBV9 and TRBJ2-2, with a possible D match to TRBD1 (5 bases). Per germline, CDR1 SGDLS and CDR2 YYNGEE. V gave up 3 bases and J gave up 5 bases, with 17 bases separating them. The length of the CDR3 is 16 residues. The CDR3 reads CASSDPGIGGTGELFF. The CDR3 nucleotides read TGTGCCAGCAGCGACCCAGGGATAGGCGGAACCGGGGAGCTGTTTTTT.

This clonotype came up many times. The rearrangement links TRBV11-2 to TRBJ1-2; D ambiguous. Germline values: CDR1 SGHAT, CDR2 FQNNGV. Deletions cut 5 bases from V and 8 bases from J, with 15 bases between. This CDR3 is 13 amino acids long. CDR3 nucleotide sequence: TGTGCCAGCAGCCCGGGAAAAGGGTACGGCTACACCTTC. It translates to CASSPGKGYGYTF.

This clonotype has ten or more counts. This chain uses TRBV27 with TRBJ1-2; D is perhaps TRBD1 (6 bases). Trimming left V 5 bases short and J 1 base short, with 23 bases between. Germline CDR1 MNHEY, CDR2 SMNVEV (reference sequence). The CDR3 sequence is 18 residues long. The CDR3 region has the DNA TGTGCCAGCAGTCCCCAAGGGGGGGGGGATCCAATTAACTATGGCTACACCTTC. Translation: CASSPQGGGDPINYGYTF.